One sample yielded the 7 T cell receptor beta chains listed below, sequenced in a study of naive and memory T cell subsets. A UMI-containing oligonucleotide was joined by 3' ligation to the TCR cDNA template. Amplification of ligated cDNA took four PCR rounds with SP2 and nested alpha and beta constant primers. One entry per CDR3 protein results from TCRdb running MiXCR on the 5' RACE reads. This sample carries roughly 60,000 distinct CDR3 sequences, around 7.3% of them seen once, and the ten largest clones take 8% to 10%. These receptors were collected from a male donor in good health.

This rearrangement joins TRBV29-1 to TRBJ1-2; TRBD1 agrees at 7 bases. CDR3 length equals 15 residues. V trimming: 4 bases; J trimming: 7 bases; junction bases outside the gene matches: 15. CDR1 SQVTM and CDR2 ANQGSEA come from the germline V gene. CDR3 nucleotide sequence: TGCAGCGTTGGGGGCCCAGAGACAGGGAAAGGTGGCTACACCTTC. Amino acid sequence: CSVGGPETGKGGYTF.

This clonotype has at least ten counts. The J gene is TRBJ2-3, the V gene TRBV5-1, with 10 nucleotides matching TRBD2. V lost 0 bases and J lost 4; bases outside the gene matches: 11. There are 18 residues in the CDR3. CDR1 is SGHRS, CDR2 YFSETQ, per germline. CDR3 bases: TGCGCCAGCAGCTTGGCTAGCGGGAGCATTGTGTCGGCAGATACGCAGTATTTT. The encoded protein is CASSLASGSIVSADTQYF.

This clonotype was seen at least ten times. CDR3 nucleotides: TGCGCCAGCAGCTTGCCGGGACTAGCGGGATCGAGCACAGATACGCAGTATTTT. Protein: CASSLPGLAGSSTDTQYF. This chain links TRBV5-1 with TRBJ2-3; 13 positions match TRBD2. The CDR3 totals 18 residues. With 1 base clipped from V and 0 bases from J, the junction kept 5 bases outside the gene matches. CDR1 SGHRS and CDR2 YFSETQ come from the germline V gene.

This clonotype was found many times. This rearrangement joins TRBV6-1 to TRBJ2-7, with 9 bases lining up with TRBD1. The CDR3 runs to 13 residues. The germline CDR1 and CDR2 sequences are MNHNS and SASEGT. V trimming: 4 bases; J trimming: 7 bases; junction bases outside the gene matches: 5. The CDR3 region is CASSGGQGWEQYF. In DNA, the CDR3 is TGTGCCAGCAGTGGAGGACAGGGGTGGGAGCAGTACTTC.

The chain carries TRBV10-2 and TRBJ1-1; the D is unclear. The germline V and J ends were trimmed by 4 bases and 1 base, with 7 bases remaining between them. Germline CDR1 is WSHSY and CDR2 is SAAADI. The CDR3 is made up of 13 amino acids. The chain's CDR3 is CASSAAGNTEAFF. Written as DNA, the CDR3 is TGCGCCAGCAGTGCGGCGGGGAACACTGAAGCTTTCTTT.

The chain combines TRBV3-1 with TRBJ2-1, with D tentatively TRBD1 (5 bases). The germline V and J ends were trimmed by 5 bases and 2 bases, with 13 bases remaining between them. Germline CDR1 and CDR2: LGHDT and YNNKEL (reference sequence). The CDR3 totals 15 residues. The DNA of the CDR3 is TGTGCCAGCAGCTCGGCCCCAGGGCCCTACAATGAGCAGTTCTTC. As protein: CASSSAPGPYNEQFF.

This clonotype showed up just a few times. The CDR3: CASRPAEGQGSYEQYF. CDR3 nucleotides: TGTGCCAGCAGGCCCGCCGAGGGACAGGGTTCCTACGAGCAGTACTTC. The chain uses TRBV6-1 and TRBJ2-7; 9 bases are shared with TRBD1. The V segment lost 6 bases and the J segment 1 base; nucleotides outside the gene matches: 10. The CDR3 has 16 amino acids. Per germline, CDR1 MNHNS and CDR2 SASEGT.